This is a list of T cell receptor beta chains from one sample in a study of human T cells and chemical hapten exposure. TCRdb reanalysed the RACE reads using MiXCR and keeps one entry per CDR3 protein. The table has just over 90,000 distinct CDR3 sequences, about 8.6% seen once. Sequenced: whole blood. All receptors derive from a female donor in good health. Some clones in this sample may be carry-over from other donors' samples. The CDR3 runs from the conserved cysteine through the conserved F or W. Fields, in order: D gene, J gene, V gene, clone size, CDR3 protein, CDR3 DNA. A D gene is named only where the DNA matches it firmly. Some rows mark clone size as missing; the rest say once, few, many or name a class of expanded clone.

NA	TRBJ2-3	TRBV28	NA	CASTPGQSTDTQYF	TGTGCCAGCACCCCGGGACAAAGCACAGATACGCAGTATTTT
TRBD1	TRBJ1-1	TRBV9	NA	CASSVGTGQGTEAFF	TGTGCCAGCAGCGTAGGCACGGGACAGGGAACTGAAGCTTTCTTT
NA	TRBJ2-1	TRBV3-1	few	CASSQDRGEEQFF	TGTGCCAGCAGCCAAGATAGAGGGGAAGAGCAGTTCTTC
NA	TRBJ1-1	TRBV28	few	CASSLSEPQAEAFF	TGTGCCAGCAGTTTATCCGAACCGCAGGCTGAAGCTTTCTTT
NA	TRBJ2-7	TRBV5-1	many	CASSFRDLRDEQYF	TGCGCCAGCAGCTTCCGGGACTTGCGCGACGAGCAGTACTTC
NA	TRBJ2-2	TRBV28	many	CATLKQGGGELFF	TGTGCCACCCTAAAGCAGGGAGGCGGGGAGCTGTTTTTT
TRBD2	TRBJ2-3	TRBV6-2/TRBV6-3	NA	CASRRTSSGRATDTQYF	TGTGCCAGCAGAAGGACGTCTAGCGGGAGGGCGACAGATACGCAGTATTTT
NA	TRBJ2-5	TRBV11-3	few	CASSPPGLRWETQYF	TGTGCCAGCAGCCCCCCGGGACTCCGGTGGGAGACCCAGTACTTC
TRBD1	TRBJ2-1	TRBV4-2	few	CASSPTGKANYNEQFF	TGTGCCAGCAGCCCGACAGGGAAAGCCAACTACAATGAGCAGTTCTTC
NA	TRBJ2-2	TRBV7-2	NA	CASSLSQTMNTGELFF	TGTGCCAGCAGCCTGTCGCAGACTATGAACACCGGGGAGCTGTTTTTT